This TCR beta chain was profiled in a study of blood T cells in healthy people across ages. Study-wide points: CMV status of donors was unknown, possibly confounding expanded clonotype changes. Higher naive T cell percentage went strongly together with higher TCR beta diversity.

Samples each yielded at least 5 micrograms of total RNA. Worth noting for this clonotype: Its antigen remains unidentified.

The second PCR ran about 6 to 12 cycles with a sample-barcoded 5' primer and J-beta primers. TCRdb itself ran the 5' RACE reads through MiXCR, one entry per CDR3 protein. The sample carries more than 650,000 distinct CDR3 sequences, over 20% recorded once. The V gene's germline CDR1 is MNHNY and CDR2 SVGAGI (reference sequence). This CDR3 is 18 amino acids long. The V gene lost 3 bases and the J gene lost 1 base, with 19 bases spanning the gap. J is TRBJ1-3 and V is TRBV6-6; TRBD1 is a possible D gene (6 bases). This sequence originates from a man in his 70s in good health. Source material: blood. CDR3 bases: TGTGCCAGCAGTTATTCTGGGGGGCAGACTAAATCTGGAAACACCATATATTTT. This gives the protein CASSYSGGQTKSGNTIYF.